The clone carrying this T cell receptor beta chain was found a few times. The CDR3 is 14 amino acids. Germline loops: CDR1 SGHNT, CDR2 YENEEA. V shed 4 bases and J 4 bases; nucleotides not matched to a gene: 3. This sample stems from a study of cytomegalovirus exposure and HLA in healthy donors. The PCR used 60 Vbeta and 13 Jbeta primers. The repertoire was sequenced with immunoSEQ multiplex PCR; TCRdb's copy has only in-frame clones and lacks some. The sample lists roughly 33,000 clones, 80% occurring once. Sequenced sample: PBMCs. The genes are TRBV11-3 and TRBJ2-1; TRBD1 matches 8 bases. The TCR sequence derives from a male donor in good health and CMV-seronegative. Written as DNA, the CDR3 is TGTGCCAGCAGCTCCCGGACAGGGTACAATGAGCAGTTCTTC. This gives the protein CASSSRTGYNEQFF.